The clone carrying this TCR beta chain showed up just a few times. Its matching antigen is unknown. The sample belongs to a study of CD8+ T cells in alopecia areata. Across the study: Treated patients received severity scores based on the percentage of scalp area affected.

Study results and caveats: Higher clonality and more expanded CD8+ clones appeared in lesional than normal scalp.

As the sequencing template, cDNA was produced by extracting RNA and reverse transcribing it. Measured with immunoSEQ multiplex PCR; TCRdb has only the in-frame clones, and not every one. In the table there are more than 200,000 clones, approximately 65% of which are singletons. Treatment described: oral pan-JAK inhibitor, 5-10 mg twice daily. The ends lost 5 bases at V and 9 bases at J; junction bases unmatched: 8. The length of the CDR3 is 15 residues. Germline assignment: CDR1 SGHVS and CDR2 FQNEAQ. The origin of this receptor is a human donor with alopecia areata. This sequence joins TRBV7-8 and TRBJ1-6; 9 nucleotides line up with TRBD1. Specimen: CD4+ T cells sorted from blood, collected between weeks 43 and 45, from a patient treated with tofacitinib. The CDR3 coding sequence is TGTGCCAGCAGCACCAGACAGGGGGTTGGTTCACCCCTCCACTTT. Residues: CASSTRQGVGSPLHF.